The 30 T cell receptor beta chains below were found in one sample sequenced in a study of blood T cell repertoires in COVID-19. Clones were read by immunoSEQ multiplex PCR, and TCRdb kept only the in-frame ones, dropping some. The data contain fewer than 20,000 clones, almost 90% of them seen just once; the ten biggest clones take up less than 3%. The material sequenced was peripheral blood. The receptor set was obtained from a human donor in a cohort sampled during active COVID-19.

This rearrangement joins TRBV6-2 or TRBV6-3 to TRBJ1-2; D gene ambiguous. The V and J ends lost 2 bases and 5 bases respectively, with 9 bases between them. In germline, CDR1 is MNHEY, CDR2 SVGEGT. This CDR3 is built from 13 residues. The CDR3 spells CASSYPGEYGYTF. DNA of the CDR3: TGTGCCAGCAGTTACCCGGGAGAGTATGGCTACACCTTC.

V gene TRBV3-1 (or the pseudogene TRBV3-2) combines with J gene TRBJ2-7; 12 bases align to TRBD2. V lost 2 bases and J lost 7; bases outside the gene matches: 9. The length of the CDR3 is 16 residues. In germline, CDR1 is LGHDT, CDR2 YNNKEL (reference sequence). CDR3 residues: CASSQKRLAGVREQYF. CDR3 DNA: TGTGCCAGCAGCCAAAAAAGACTAGCGGGAGTGAGAGAGCAGTACTTC.

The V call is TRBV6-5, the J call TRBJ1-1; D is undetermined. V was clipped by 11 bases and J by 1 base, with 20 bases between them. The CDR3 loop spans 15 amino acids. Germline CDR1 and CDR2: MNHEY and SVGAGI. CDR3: CAARTRTLPNTEAFF. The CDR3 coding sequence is TGTGCCGCGAGGACTAGGACCCTCCCGAACACTGAAGCTTTCTTT.

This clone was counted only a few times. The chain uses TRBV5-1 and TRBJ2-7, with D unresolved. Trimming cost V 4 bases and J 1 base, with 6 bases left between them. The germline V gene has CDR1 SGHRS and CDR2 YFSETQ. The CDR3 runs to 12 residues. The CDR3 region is CASSAISYEQYF. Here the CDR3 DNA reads TGCGCCAGCAGCGCGATATCCTACGAGCAGTACTTC.

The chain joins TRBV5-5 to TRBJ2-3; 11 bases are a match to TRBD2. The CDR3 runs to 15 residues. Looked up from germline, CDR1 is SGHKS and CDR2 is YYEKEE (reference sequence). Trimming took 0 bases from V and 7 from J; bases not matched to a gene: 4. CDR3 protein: CASSLVAGGRYTQYF. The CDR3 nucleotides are TGTGCCAGCAGCTTGGTAGCGGGGGGGCGATATACGCAGTATTTT.

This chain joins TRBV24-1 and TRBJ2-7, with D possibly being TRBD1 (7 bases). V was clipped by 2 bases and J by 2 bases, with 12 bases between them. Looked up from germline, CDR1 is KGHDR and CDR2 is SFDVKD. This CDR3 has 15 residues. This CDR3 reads CATSDSRDSTYEQYF. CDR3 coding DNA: TGTGCCACCAGTGATTCGCGGGACAGTACCTACGAGCAGTACTTC.

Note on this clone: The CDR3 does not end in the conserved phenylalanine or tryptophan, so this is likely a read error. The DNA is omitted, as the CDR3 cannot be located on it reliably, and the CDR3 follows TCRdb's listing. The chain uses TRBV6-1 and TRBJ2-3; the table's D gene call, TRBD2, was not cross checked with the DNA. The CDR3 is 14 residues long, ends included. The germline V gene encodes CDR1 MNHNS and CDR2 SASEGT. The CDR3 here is CASSESFTSPHSLI.

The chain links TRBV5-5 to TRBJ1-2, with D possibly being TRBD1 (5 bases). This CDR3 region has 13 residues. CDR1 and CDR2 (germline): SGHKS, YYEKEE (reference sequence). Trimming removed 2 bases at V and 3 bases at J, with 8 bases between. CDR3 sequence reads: CASSFWGDYGYTF. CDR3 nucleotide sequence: TGTGCCAGCAGCTTTTGGGGCGACTATGGCTACACCTTC. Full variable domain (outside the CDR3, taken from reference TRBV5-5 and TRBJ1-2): DAGVTQSPTHLIKTRGQQVTLRCSPISGHKSVSWYQQVLGQGPQFIFQYYEKEERGRGNFPDRFSARQFPNYSSELNVNALLLGDSALYLCASSFWGDYGYTFGSGTRLTVV.

CDR3 bases: TGTGCCAGCAGTTACCGCCCTAGGGGGAATCTCTACAATGAGCAGTTCTTC. Its protein product is CASSYRPRGNLYNEQFF. The chain carries TRBV6-2 or TRBV6-3 and TRBJ2-1; tentative D call: TRBD1 (6 bases). V lost 2 bases and J 3 bases, leaving 17 bases between the germline ends. The CDR3 length is 17 residues. The germline V gene encodes CDR1 MNHEY and CDR2 SVGEGT.

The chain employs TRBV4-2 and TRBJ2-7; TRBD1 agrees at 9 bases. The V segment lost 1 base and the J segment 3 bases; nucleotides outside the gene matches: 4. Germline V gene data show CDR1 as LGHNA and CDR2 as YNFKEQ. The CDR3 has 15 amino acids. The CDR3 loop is CASSQAPGQGYEQYF. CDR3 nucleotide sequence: TGTGCCAGCAGCCAAGCTCCGGGACAGGGCTACGAGCAGTACTTC.

The CDR3 nucleotides are TGTGCCACCAGTGATGCCACAGGGACGGGTGAGACCCAGTACTTC. It is translated as CATSDATGTGETQYF. The chain couples TRBV24-1 to TRBJ2-5; maybe TRBD1 (6 bases). Germline CDR1 reads KGHDR; CDR2 reads SFDVKD. The V gene lost 3 bases and the J gene lost 5 bases, with 15 bases spanning the gap. This CDR3 has 15 amino acids.

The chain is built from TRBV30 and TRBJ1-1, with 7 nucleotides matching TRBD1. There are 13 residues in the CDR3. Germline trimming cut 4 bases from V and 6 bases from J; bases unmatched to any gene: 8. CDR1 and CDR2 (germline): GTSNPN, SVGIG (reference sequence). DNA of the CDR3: TGTGCCTGGACGGGCAGGGGGTTTGCTGAAGCTTTCTTT. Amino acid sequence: CAWTGRGFAEAFF.

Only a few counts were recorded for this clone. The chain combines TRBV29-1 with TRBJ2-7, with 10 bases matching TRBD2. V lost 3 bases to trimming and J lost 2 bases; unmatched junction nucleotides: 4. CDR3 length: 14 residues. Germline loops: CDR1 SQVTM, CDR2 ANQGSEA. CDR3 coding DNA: TGCAGCGTTGAGTTCAGCGGGGGGGCCTACGAGCAGTACTTC. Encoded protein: CSVEFSGGAYEQYF.

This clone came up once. CDR3 region: CASSPTAGIWVEDEKLFF. In DNA form, the CDR3 reads TGTGCCAGCTCACCAACGGCAGGGATTTGGGTAGAGGATGAAAAACTGTTTTTT. The V call is TRBV18, the J call TRBJ1-4, with a possible D match to TRBD1 (5 bases). Germline V gives CDR1 KGHSH, CDR2 LQKENI. This CDR3 region has 18 residues. V was pared by 2 bases and J by 6 bases, with 22 bases between.

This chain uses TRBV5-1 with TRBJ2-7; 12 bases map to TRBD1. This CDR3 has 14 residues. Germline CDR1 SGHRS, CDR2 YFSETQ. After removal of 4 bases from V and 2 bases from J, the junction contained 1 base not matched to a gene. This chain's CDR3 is CASSGTGGTYEQYF. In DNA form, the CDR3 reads TGCGCCAGCAGCGGGACAGGGGGCACCTACGAGCAGTACTTC.

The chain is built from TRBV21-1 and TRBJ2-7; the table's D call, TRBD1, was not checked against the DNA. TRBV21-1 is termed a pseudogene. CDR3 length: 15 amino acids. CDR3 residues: CASSPGQGEDYEQYF. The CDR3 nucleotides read TGTGCCAGCAGCCCCGGACAGGGGGAAGACTACGAGCAGTACTTC.

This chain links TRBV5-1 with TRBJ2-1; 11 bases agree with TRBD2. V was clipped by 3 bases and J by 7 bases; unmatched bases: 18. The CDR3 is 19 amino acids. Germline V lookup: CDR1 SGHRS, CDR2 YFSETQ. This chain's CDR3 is CASSYGTGIAGGPGNEQFF. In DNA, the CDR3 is TGCGCCAGCAGCTATGGGACAGGGATAGCGGGAGGGCCAGGGAATGAGCAGTTCTTC.

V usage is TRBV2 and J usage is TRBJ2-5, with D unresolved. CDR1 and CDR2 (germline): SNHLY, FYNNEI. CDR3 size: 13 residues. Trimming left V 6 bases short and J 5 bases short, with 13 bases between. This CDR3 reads CASSRNPQETQYF. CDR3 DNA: TGTGCCAGCAGCCGAAACCCTCAGGAGACCCAGTACTTC.

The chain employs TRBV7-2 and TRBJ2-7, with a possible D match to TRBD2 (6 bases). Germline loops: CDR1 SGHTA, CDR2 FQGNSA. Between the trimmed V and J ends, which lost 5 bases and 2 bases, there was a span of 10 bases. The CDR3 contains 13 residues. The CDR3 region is CASSLGLAYEQYF. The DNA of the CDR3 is TGTGCCAGCAGCCTGGGACTCGCCTACGAGCAGTACTTC.

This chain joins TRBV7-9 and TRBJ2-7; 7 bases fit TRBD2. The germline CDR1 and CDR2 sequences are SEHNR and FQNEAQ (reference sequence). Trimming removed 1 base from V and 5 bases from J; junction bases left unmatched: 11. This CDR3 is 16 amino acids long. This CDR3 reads CASSLDTGGRGDEQYF. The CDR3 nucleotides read TGTGCCAGCAGCTTAGACACGGGCGGGAGAGGCGACGAGCAGTACTTC.

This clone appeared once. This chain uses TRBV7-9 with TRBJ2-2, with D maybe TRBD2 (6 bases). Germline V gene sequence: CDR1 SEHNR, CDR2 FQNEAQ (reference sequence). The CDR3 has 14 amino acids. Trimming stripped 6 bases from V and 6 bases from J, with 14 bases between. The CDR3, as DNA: TGTGCCAGCAGACCCGGAGGGTTCGCCGGGGAGCTGTTTTTT. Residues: CASRPGGFAGELFF.

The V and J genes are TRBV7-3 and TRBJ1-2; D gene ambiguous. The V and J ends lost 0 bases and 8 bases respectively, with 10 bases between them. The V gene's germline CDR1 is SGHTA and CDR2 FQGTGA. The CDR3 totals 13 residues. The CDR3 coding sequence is TGTGCCAGCAGCTTAACAGGCTCCGGGGGCTACACCTTC. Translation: CASSLTGSGGYTF.

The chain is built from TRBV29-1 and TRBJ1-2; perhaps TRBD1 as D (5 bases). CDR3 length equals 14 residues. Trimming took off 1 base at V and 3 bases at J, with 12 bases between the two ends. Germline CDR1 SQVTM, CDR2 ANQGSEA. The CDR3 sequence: CSVEGRAWDYGYTF. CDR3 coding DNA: TGCAGCGTTGAAGGCAGGGCGTGGGACTATGGCTACACCTTC.

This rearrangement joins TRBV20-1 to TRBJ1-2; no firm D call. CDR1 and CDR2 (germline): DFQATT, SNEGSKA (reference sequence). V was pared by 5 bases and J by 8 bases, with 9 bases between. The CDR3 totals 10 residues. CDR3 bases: TGCAGTGCTCCCTCTGAGGGCTACACCTTC. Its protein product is CSAPSEGYTF.

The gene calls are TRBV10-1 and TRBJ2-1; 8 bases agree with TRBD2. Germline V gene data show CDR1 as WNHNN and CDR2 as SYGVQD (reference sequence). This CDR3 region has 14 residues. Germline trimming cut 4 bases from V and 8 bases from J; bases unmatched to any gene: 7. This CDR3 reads CASSASGGTDEQFF. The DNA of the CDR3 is TGCGCCAGCAGTGCCAGCGGGGGCACTGATGAGCAGTTCTTC.

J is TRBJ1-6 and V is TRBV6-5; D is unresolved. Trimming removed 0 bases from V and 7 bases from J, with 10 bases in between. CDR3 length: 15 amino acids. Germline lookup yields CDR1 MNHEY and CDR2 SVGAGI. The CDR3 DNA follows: TGTGCCAGCAGTTACTCGATCAGGTCCAATTCACCCCTCCACTTT. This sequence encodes CASSYSIRSNSPLHF.

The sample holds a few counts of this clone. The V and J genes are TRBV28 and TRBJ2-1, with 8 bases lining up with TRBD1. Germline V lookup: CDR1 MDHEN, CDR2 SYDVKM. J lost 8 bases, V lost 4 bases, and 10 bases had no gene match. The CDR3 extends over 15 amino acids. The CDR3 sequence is CASSWAGGIVDEQFF. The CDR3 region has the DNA TGTGCCAGCAGTTGGGCAGGGGGCATAGTGGATGAGCAGTTCTTC.

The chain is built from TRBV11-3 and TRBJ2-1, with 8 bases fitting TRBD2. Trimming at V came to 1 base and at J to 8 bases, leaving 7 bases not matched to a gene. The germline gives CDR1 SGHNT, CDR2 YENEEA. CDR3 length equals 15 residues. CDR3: CASSLVGGGPDEQFF. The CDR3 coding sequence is TGTGCCAGCAGCTTAGTCGGCGGGGGGCCGGATGAGCAGTTCTTC.

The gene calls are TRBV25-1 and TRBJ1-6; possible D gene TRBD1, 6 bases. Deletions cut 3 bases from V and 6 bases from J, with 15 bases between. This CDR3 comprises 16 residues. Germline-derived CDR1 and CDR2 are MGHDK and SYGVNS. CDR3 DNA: TGTGCCAGCAGTGAGCCAAAACAGGGCGCTAATTCACCCCTCCACTTT. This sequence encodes CASSEPKQGANSPLHF.

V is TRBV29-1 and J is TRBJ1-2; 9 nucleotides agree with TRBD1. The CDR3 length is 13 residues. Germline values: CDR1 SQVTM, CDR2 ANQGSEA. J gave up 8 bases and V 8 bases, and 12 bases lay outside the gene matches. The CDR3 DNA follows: TGCAGCTGCGCGGGACAGGGCAAGTTGGGCTACACCTTC. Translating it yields CSCAGQGKLGYTF.